Listed below are T cell receptor beta chains from one sample, sequenced in a study of beta chain features in type 1 diabetes. TCRdb's table, derived via immunoSEQ multiplex PCR, lists solely in-frame clones and lacks some. The profile covers 140,000 or so clones, with 8.5% to 12% appearing a single time and under 1.5% taken by the ten largest. Input material: naive CD4+ T cells from blood. All receptors come from a man between 18 and 29 years old in good health. CDR3s include the opening cysteine and the closing phenylalanine or tryptophan. Each record gives: V gene, J gene, clone size, D gene, CDR3 protein, CDR3 DNA. A D gene is named only where the DNA matches it firmly. The size entry is marked missing in some rows and otherwise reads once, few, many or a size class.

TRBV10-3,TRBJ1-4,.,.,CAIRGVFGEKLFF,TGTGCCATCAGAGGGGTATTTGGGGAAAAACTGTTTTTT
TRBV6-5,TRBJ2-3,.,TRBD2,CASSTTSGAAQYF,TGTGCCAGCAGTACGACTAGCGGGGCCGCGCAGTATTTT
TRBV5-1,TRBJ1-4,.,.,CASSLTGRDEKLFF,TGCGCCAGCAGCTTGACAGGGCGGGATGAAAAACTGTTTTTT
TRBV5-4,TRBJ2-7,.,TRBD1,CASSFRDRGGEQYF,TGTGCCAGCAGCTTCCGGGACAGGGGAGGCGAGCAGTACTTC
TRBV19,TRBJ2-5,.,TRBD2,CASSKTSGAQETQYF,TGTGCCAGTAGTAAGACTAGCGGGGCACAAGAGACCCAGTACTTC
TRBV5-6,TRBJ2-7,few,.,CASSYRQGTSSYEQYF,TGTGCCAGCAGCTATCGCCAGGGTACCAGTTCCTACGAGCAGTACTTC
TRBV5-1,TRBJ1-1,few,.,CASSFQGKDEAFF,TGCGCCAGCAGCTTCCAGGGGAAGGATGAAGCTTTCTTT
TRBV15,TRBJ1-6,many,.,CATSRDGAAANSPLHF,TGTGCCACCAGCAGAGATGGGGCGGCCGCTAATTCACCCCTCCACTTT
TRBV6-5,TRBJ1-6,.,.,CASSYVGQPPGSPLHF,TGTGCCAGCAGTTACGTCGGACAGCCCCCGGGGTCACCCCTCCACTTT
TRBV5-6,TRBJ1-5,few,.,CASSTRTANSNQPQHF,TGTGCCAGTTCGACTCGGACAGCAAATAGCAATCAGCCCCAGCATTTT
TRBV15,TRBJ1-5,.,TRBD1,CATSTDRGYQPQHF,TGTGCCACCAGCACGGACAGGGGGTATCAGCCCCAGCATTTT
TRBV7-8,TRBJ2-1,few,TRBD2,CASSLAGGRVEQFF,TGTGCCAGCAGCTTAGCCGGGGGGAGGGTAGAGCAGTTCTTC
TRBV11-1,TRBJ1-5,.,.,CASSTGTNQPQHF,TGTGCCAGCAGCACGGGAACCAATCAGCCCCAGCATTTT
TRBV4-2,TRBJ1-2,.,TRBD1,CASSQDRGEFRGYTF,TGTGCCAGCAGCCAAGACAGGGGGGAATTCCGAGGCTACACCTTC
TRBV30,TRBJ1-1,.,.,CAWISGTEAFF,TGTGCCTGGATAAGTGGGACAGAAGCTTTCTTT
TRBV5-1,TRBJ1-6,.,TRBD1,CASSSGDRVGSPLHF,TGCGCCAGCAGCTCCGGCGACAGGGTGGGTTCACCCCTCCACTTT
TRBV6-5,TRBJ2-5,.,TRBD1,CASSYPGGTQYF,TGTGCCAGCAGTTACCCAGGGGGGACCCAGTACTTC
TRBV4-1,TRBJ2-2,once,.,CASSEQGFANTGELFF,TGCGCCAGCAGCGAACAGGGTTTCGCGAACACCGGGGAGCTGTTTTTT
TRBV5-6,TRBJ2-5,.,.,CASSLVQGLGETQYF,TGTGCCAGCAGCTTGGTCCAGGGGCTCGGAGAGACCCAGTACTTC
TRBV28,TRBJ2-5,few,TRBD2,CASSSQERGLGVTQYF,TGTGCCAGCAGTTCCCAAGAGCGGGGGTTAGGTGTGACCCAGTACTTC
TRBV30,TRBJ1-2,few,.,CAWSATGHPYGYTF,TGTGCCTGGAGTGCCACGGGACACCCATATGGCTACACCTTC
TRBV18,TRBJ2-7,few,TRBD1,CASSRAHGTDGFYEQYF,TGTGCCAGCTCACGCGCACACGGGACAGACGGTTTCTACGAGCAGTACTTC
TRBV7-9,TRBJ2-7,many,.,CAGGSQEQSYEQYF,TGTGCCGGGGGGAGTCAGGAACAGTCCTACGAGCAGTACTTC
TRBV11-3,TRBJ2-1,.,TRBD2,CASSRRGGAYNEQFF,TGTGCCAGCAGCAGACGGGGGGGCGCATACAATGAGCAGTTCTTC
TRBV4-1,TRBJ2-3,few,TRBD2,CASSQDGVAGATDTQYF,TGCGCCAGCAGCCAAGACGGGGTAGCGGGGGCCACAGATACGCAGTATTTT
TRBV4-1,TRBJ2-4,few,.,CASSQDRRAGVLAKNIQYF,TGCGCCAGCAGCCAAGATCGTCGGGCGGGCGTGTTAGCCAAAAACATTCAGTACTTC
TRBV6-1,TRBJ1-2,.,TRBD1,CASRPTGSDGYTF,TGTGCCAGCAGACCGACAGGGTCGGATGGCTACACCTTC
TRBV29-1,TRBJ2-7,few,TRBD1,CSVDETGPYEQYF,TGCAGCGTTGATGAGACAGGGCCCTACGAGCAGTACTTC
TRBV28,TRBJ2-3,.,.,CATRGTDTQYF,TGTGCCACGAGAGGCACAGATACGCAGTATTTT
TRBV19,TRBJ2-2,.,.,CASSIATGRYTGELFF,TGTGCCAGTAGTATAGCAACAGGGAGATACACCGGGGAGCTGTTTTTT
TRBV5-1,TRBJ2-3,few,.,CASSLGSVTDTQYF,TGCGCCAGCAGCTTGGGAAGCGTAACAGATACGCAGTATTTT
TRBV5-1,TRBJ2-2,.,TRBD1,CASSLDRGVTGELFF,TGCGCCAGCAGCTTGGACAGGGGTGTCACCGGGGAGCTGTTTTTT
TRBV10-3,TRBJ2-5,.,TRBD2,CAISPSGGPQTQYF,TGTGCCATCAGCCCTAGCGGGGGCCCGCAGACCCAGTACTTC
TRBV4-1,TRBJ2-7,.,.,CASSPDRTYEQYF,TGCGCCAGCAGCCCCGACAGAACCTACGAGCAGTACTTC
TRBV14,TRBJ2-7,.,.,CASSPNSYEQYF,TGTGCCAGCAGCCCAAACTCCTACGAGCAGTACTTC
TRBV28,TRBJ2-7,few,TRBD1,CASADPRQGFYEQYF,TGTGCCAGCGCCGATCCTAGACAGGGGTTTTACGAGCAGTACTTC
TRBV5-6,TRBJ1-2,.,.,CASSLGHINYGYTF,TGTGCCAGCAGCCTGGGACACATTAACTATGGCTACACCTTC
TRBV11-2,TRBJ2-2,many,.,CASSSQAGELFF,TGTGCCAGCAGCTCACAAGCCGGGGAGCTGTTTTTT
TRBV2,TRBJ1-1,few,.,CASRDSFMNTEAFF,TGTGCCAGCAGGGACAGCTTCATGAACACTGAAGCTTTCTTT
TRBV11-2,TRBJ1-2,few,.,CASSLPLGGNYGYTF,TGTGCCAGCAGCTTGCCCCTAGGGGGAAACTATGGCTACACCTTC
TRBV19,TRBJ2-7,few,.,CASSATADAYEQYF,TGTGCCAGTAGTGCGACAGCTGACGCCTACGAGCAGTACTTC
TRBV6-1,TRBJ1-2,few,TRBD1,CASSTRGRVNGYTF,TGTGCCAGCAGTACCAGGGGGCGGGTGAATGGCTACACCTTC
TRBV7-9,TRBJ2-3,.,TRBD2,CASSLIIAGEDTQYF,TGTGCCAGCAGCCTAATAATAGCGGGGGAAGATACGCAGTATTTT
TRBV7-9,TRBJ2-5,many,.,CASNQGTDQETQYF,TGTGCCAGCAACCAGGGGACGGACCAAGAGACCCAGTACTTC
TRBV19,TRBJ1-2,few,TRBD1,CASSTTGNYGYTF,TGTGCCAGTAGTACGACAGGGAACTATGGCTACACCTTC
TRBV9,TRBJ2-1,.,.,CASSVPGSRNEQFF,TGTGCCAGCAGCGTCCCCGGGTCGAGGAATGAGCAGTTCTTC
TRBV7-3,TRBJ2-2,.,TRBD2,CASSPSGTNTGELFF,TGTGCCAGCAGCCCGAGCGGGACTAACACCGGGGAGCTGTTTTTT
TRBV4-2,TRBJ2-7,few,TRBD2,CASSPNYSGASSYEQYF,TGTGCCAGCAGCCCGAATTATAGCGGGGCAAGCTCCTACGAGCAGTACTTC
TRBV2,TRBJ1-2,few,.,CASSPGSGYTF,TGTGCCAGCAGTCCAGGGTCCGGCTACACCTTC